This TCR beta chain was captured by sequencing in a study of early T cells in non-severe SARS-CoV-2 infection. In the study overall: RNA in bulk from unsorted whole blood was sequenced, and chains were unpaired.

Unique molecular identifiers were attached to individual cDNA molecules. Via MiXCR, TCRdb re-called the 5' RACE reads, giving one row per CDR3 protein. The data show 25,000 to 35,000 distinct CDR3 sequences, 5.8% seen once. This CDR3 spans 12 amino acids. Looked up from germline, CDR1 is SQVTM and CDR2 is ANQGSEA. The sample holds many counts of this clonotype. At one end the junction does not follow the germline gene, possibly because of a read error. Sequenced sample: whole blood. This receptor was taken from an adult who was a healthcare worker with PCR-confirmed SARS-CoV-2 infection or an uninfected control (not recorded which). The V call is TRBV29-1, the J call TRBJ2-5; TRBD1 matches 7 bases. The CDR3 protein is CSVDWGTVSFGF. In DNA form, the CDR3 reads TGCAGCGTTGATTGGGGGACAGTCTCGTTCGGTTTC.